This paragraph covers one T cell receptor (beta chain) sequence. The CDR3 sequence is 13 residues long. V dropped 4 bases and J dropped 7 bases, with 11 bases sitting between them. In germline, CDR1 is SGHTA, CDR2 FQGNSA. These data come from a study of blood T cell repertoires in COVID-19. Overall study: Acute and convalescent COVID-19 specimens originated in the United States, Italy and Spain. PBMCs, B-cell-depleted T cells, or T cells were the source of the cDNA or gDNA that made up the material.

Per the authors' pipeline: Amplifying reference gene primers gave estimates of nucleated cell counts. TCRdb's table, derived via immunoSEQ multiplex PCR, lists solely in-frame clones and lacks some. Clone size and V and J calls were adopted from that table, with D and trimming inferred from the DNA. The sample carries about 90,000 clones, approximately 77% recorded once. Sequencing input: peripheral blood. This sequence was found in a woman older than 75 with acute or convalescent COVID-19. The V call is TRBV7-2, the J call TRBJ1-5, with D hard to call. CDR3 protein: CASSSQFQQPQHF. CDR3 coding DNA: TGTGCCAGCAGCTCTCAATTCCAGCAGCCCCAGCATTTT.